Below are 20 T cell receptor beta chains sequenced from a single sample in a study of early T cells in non-severe SARS-CoV-2 infection. One entry per CDR3 protein results from TCRdb running MiXCR on the 5' RACE reads. The table has 75,000 or so distinct CDR3 sequences, around 11% seen once. Sequenced material: whole blood. The receptors here all came from an adult who was a healthcare worker with PCR-confirmed SARS-CoV-2 infection or an uninfected control (not recorded which).

This clonotype has ten or more counts. This chain connects TRBV7-2 to TRBJ1-5, with 9 bases matching TRBD1. V trimming: 2 bases; J trimming: 0 bases; junction bases outside the gene matches: 14. CDR1 SGHTA and CDR2 FQGNSA come from the germline V gene. The CDR3 has 20 amino acids. The CDR3, as DNA: TGTGCCAGCAGCTTATTTACAGGGGGCGAAGCACAATATAGCAATCAGCCCCAGCATTTT. Amino acids: CASSLFTGGEAQYSNQPQHF.

CDR3 region: CASSPGTSGGNEQYF. CDR3 coding DNA: TGTGCCAGCAGCCCCGGGACTAGCGGGGGTAACGAGCAGTACTTC. The J gene is TRBJ2-7, the V gene TRBV7-6; 14 bases fit TRBD2. CDR3 length: 15 residues. CDR1 and CDR2 (germline): SGHVS, FNYEAQ. After removal of 5 bases from V and 5 bases from J, the junction contained 5 bases not matched to a gene.

This clonotype was seen a handful of times. The genes are TRBV19 and TRBJ1-1; D remains ambiguous. Trimming took off 8 bases at V and 5 bases at J, with 12 bases between the two ends. Germline CDR1 reads LNHDA; CDR2 reads SQIVND (reference sequence). This CDR3 spans 12 amino acids. The CDR3 spells CASGDRETEAFF. The DNA for the CDR3 is TGTGCCAGTGGGGATCGAGAGACTGAAGCTTTCTTT.

This chain connects TRBV5-5 to TRBJ2-7; tentative D call: TRBD2 (5 bases). Trimming pared 6 bases from V and 6 bases from J, leaving 22 bases between. This CDR3 is 15 amino acids long. From germline, CDR1 is SGHKS and CDR2 YYEKEE (reference sequence). The CDR3 protein is CASTRRGSVSLEQYF. The CDR3, as DNA: TGTGCCAGCACGCGGCGCGGGTCCGTTTCCCTCGAGCAGTACTTC.

A few counts support this clonotype. The J gene is TRBJ1-2, the V gene TRBV29-1; TRBD1 agrees at 10 bases. J lost 2 bases, V lost 7 bases, and 7 bases had no gene match. The germline V gene encodes CDR1 SQVTM and CDR2 ANQGSEA. This CDR3 is 14 amino acids long. The CDR3 loop reads CSAREGQGNYGYTF. Here the CDR3 DNA reads TGCAGCGCTCGCGAGGGACAGGGGAACTATGGCTACACCTTC.

Worth noting for this clonotype: A much bigger clone sits one base away, suggesting this may be a read error. This sequence joins TRBV6-4 and TRBJ2-5; a weak D match, TRBD1 (6 bases). CDR3 size: 14 residues. CDR1 and CDR2 (germline): MRHNA, SNTAGT. This chain's CDR3 is CASSIRGPEENQYF. The CDR3, as DNA: TGTGCCAGCAGTATCAGGGGACCCGAAGAGAACCAGTACTTC.

For this clonotype: The junction and the germline gene differ at one end; a read error may be behind it. This chain joins TRBV9 and TRBJ2-2, with D tentatively TRBD2 (5 bases). This CDR3 has 11 residues. In germline, CDR1 is SGDLS, CDR2 YYNGEE. CDR3 sequence: CASGGTVELFF. Here the CDR3 DNA reads TGTGCCAGCGGAGGAACCGTGGAGCTGTTTTTT.

This clonotype was detected a few times. This chain links TRBV28 with TRBJ1-5; D gene ambiguous. V lost 6 bases, J lost 9 bases, and 15 bases lay in between. The CDR3 has 13 residues. Per the germline V gene, CDR1 is MDHEN and CDR2 is SYDVKM. CDR3 in amino acids: CASSRTLGRPQHF. The CDR3 DNA follows: TGTGCCAGCAGCCGGACCCTGGGTCGGCCCCAGCATTTT.

This clonotype was counted ten times or more. The chain carries TRBV10-3 and TRBJ1-2, with 7 nucleotides matching TRBD1. Germline CDR1 reads ENHRY; CDR2 reads SYGVKD. The length of the CDR3 is 14 residues. J gave up 5 bases and V 0 bases, and 3 bases lay outside the gene matches. CDR3 coding DNA: TGTGCCATCAGTGAGTCGACAGGGAAATATGGCTACACCTTC. It is translated as CAISESTGKYGYTF.

This clonotype appeared many times. This chain links TRBV20-1 with TRBJ1-5; D ambiguous. CDR3 size: 15 residues. CDR1 DFQATT and CDR2 SNEGSKA come from the germline V gene (reference sequence). Trimming shortened V by 0 bases and J by 6 bases, and 15 bases separated the two germline ends. Here the CDR3 DNA reads TGCAGTGCTAGAGATAAGGGCCCAGGACTTCAGCCCCAGCATTTT. As protein: CSARDKGPGLQPQHF.

The sample holds many counts of this clonotype. The J gene is TRBJ2-5, the V gene TRBV4-1; no reliable D call. CDR1 is MGHRA, CDR2 YSYEKL, per germline. The CDR3 is made up of 14 amino acids. With 1 base removed from V and 4 bases from J, the gap between germline ends came to 10 bases. CDR3 protein: CASSQGPFGETQYF. The CDR3 coding sequence is TGCGCCAGCAGCCAAGGGCCCTTCGGAGAGACCCAGTACTTC.

This clonotype has just a few counts. This chain uses TRBV4-1 with TRBJ1-4, with TRBD1 matching 7 bases. In germline, CDR1 is MGHRA, CDR2 YSYEKL. This CDR3 has 15 amino acids. Losses at the gene ends were 1 base for V and 7 bases for J; bases not matched to a gene: 6. CDR3 loop: CASSQVTGDREKLFF. The CDR3 nucleotides are TGCGCCAGCAGCCAAGTAACAGGGGATCGTGAAAAACTGTTTTTT.

V and J are TRBV6-2 or TRBV6-3 and TRBJ2-1; D might be TRBD2 (6 bases). This CDR3 is 12 amino acids long. V lost 6 bases, J lost 10 bases, and 13 bases lay in between. CDR1 MNHEY and CDR2 SVGEGT come from the germline V gene. This CDR3 is CASRSGVQEQFF. DNA for the CDR3: TGTGCCAGCAGATCGGGAGTTCAGGAGCAGTTCTTC.

In this sample, this clonotype turned up a few times. The genes are TRBV19 and TRBJ1-2, with no clear D. V shed 5 bases and J shed 1 base, with 14 bases lying between them. Germline V CDR1 and CDR2: LNHDA, SQIVND (reference sequence). The CDR3 contains 15 residues. The CDR3 sequence is CASSSPGGVNYGYTF. In DNA, the CDR3 is TGTGCCAGTAGTTCCCCCGGCGGAGTTAACTATGGCTACACCTTC.

This clonotype came up many times. The chain is built from TRBV12-5 and TRBJ1-5, with TRBD1 matching over 9 bases. Trimming removed 5 bases from V and 6 bases from J; junction bases left unmatched: 11. From germline, CDR1 is LGHNT and CDR2 FRNRAP. This CDR3 has 16 amino acids. CDR3 sequence (DNA): TGTGCTAGTGGTACCCCCGGGACAGGGAACCGTCAGCCCCAGCATTTT. This encodes CASGTPGTGNRQPQHF.

This clonotype was observed a handful of times. The chain has TRBV7-2 and TRBJ2-7; no reliable D call. V lost 0 bases to trimming and J lost 0 bases, with 6 bases between them. The V gene's germline CDR1 is SGHTA and CDR2 FQGNSA. This CDR3 is 14 amino acids long. Here the CDR3 reads CASSLALASYEQYF. The CDR3 coding sequence is TGTGCCAGCAGCTTAGCCCTCGCCTCCTACGAGCAGTACTTC.

The chain couples TRBV4-1 to TRBJ2-5; D is undetermined. There are 14 residues in the CDR3. Trimming took 1 base from V and 7 from J, leaving 13 bases between them. CDR1 is MGHRA, CDR2 YSYEKL, per germline. The CDR3 coding sequence is TGCGCCAGCAGCCAAGTGGAGCGAAAGGGGACCCAGTACTTC. Translating it yields CASSQVERKGTQYF.

In this sample, this clonotype turned up many times. This chain links TRBV5-1 with TRBJ2-3, with a possible D match to TRBD1 (6 bases). Trimming left V 4 bases short and J 2 bases short, with 14 bases between. CDR3 length: 15 amino acids. Germline CDR1 reads SGHRS; CDR2 reads YFSETQ. CDR3 in amino acids: CASSTGPGPTDTQYF. The CDR3 nucleotides read TGCGCCAGCAGCACAGGGCCTGGTCCCACAGATACGCAGTATTTT.

The chain employs TRBV6-5 and TRBJ2-2; D is perhaps TRBD2 (5 bases). This CDR3 contains 14 residues. Germline-derived CDR1 and CDR2 are MNHEY and SVGAGI. With 3 bases removed from V and 5 bases from J, the gap between germline ends came to 10 bases. CDR3 region: CASSYQRETGELFF. The CDR3, as DNA: TGTGCCAGCAGTTATCAGAGGGAAACCGGGGAGCTGTTTTTT.

This clonotype has ten or more counts. The chain is built from TRBV19 and TRBJ2-7, with 8 nucleotides matching TRBD1. The CDR3 has 11 amino acids. The V gene end was trimmed by 9 bases and the J gene end by 3 bases; junction bases not matched to a gene: 1. Germline V lookup: CDR1 LNHDA, CDR2 SQIVND (reference sequence). The CDR3 reads CASGQGYEQYF. The CDR3 bases are TGTGCCAGCGGACAGGGCTACGAGCAGTACTTC.